The T cell receptor beta chain described here comes from a study of cytomegalovirus exposure and HLA in healthy donors. Study at large: The use of the same platform for the 120 or so validation repertoires and the roughly 630 first-cohort repertoires was reported by a later analysis.

V trimming: 3 bases; J trimming: 0 bases; junction bases outside the gene matches: 16. CDR3 length: 19 residues. Germline CDR1 is GTSNPN and CDR2 is SVGIG (reference sequence). TCRdb keeps only in-frame clones here, not all; method: immunoSEQ multiplex PCR. The table includes about 63,000 clones, roughly 94% detected once. The sequencing sample was made of PBMCs. This clonotype originated in a woman aged 18-35 years in good health and CMV-seropositive. The J gene is TRBJ2-2, the V gene TRBV30; 7 bases map to TRBD1. The CDR3 nucleotides are TGTGCCTGGAGCGATCTACCCCTCTGGGGACAGTCGAACACCGGGGAGCTGTTTTTT. Translated: CAWSDLPLWGQSNTGELFF.